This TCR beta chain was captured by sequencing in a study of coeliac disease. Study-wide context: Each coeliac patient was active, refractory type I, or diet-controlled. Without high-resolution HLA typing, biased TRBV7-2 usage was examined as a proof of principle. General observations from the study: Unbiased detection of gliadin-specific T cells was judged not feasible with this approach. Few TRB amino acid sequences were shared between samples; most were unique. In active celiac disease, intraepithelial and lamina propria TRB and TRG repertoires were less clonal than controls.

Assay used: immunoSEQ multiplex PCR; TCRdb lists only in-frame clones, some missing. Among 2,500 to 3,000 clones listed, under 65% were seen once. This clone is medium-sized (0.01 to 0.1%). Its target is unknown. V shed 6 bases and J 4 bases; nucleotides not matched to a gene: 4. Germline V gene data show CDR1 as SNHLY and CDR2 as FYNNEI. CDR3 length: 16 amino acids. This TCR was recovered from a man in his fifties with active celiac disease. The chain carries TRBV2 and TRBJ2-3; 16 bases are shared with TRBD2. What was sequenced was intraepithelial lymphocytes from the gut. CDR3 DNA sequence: TGTGCCAGCAGCCACGGGACTAGCGGGGGGGCAGATACGCAGTATTTT. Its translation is CASSHGTSGGADTQYF. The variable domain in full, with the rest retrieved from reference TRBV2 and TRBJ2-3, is EPEVTQTPSHQVTQMGQEVILRCVPISNHLYFYWYRQILGQKVEFLVSFYNNEISEKSEIFDDQFSVERPDGSNFTLKIRSTKLEDSAMYFCASSHGTSGGADTQYFGPGTRLTVL.